This T cell receptor (beta chain) was identified during a study of blood T cells in healthy people across ages (dated by TCRdb to the mid-2010s). Notes on the research overall: In model experiments, roughly one uniquely barcoded TCR beta cDNA molecule per two T cells was captured by template switching. Using deep sequencing normalized with unique cDNA molecular identifiers, the study measured how TCR beta repertoire diversity changes with age. The donors were split into four age groups: young (average around 15 years), middle-aged (about 40), aged (62) and long-lived (roughly 88). To avoid experimental bias, donors of different ages were randomly spread across the sequencing lanes. The study analyzed two additional independent replicas of 1 million unique cDNA reads from the same blood draw for two donors, one aged 18 to 30 and one aged 80 or older.

This clonotype was seen a few times. There is no known antigen for this receptor. No much larger clonotype is one base removed from it; base qualities were not supplied. Overall study results and their limits: Total diversity estimates from one million sequenced T cells were considered lower bounds and underestimates. Because donor CMV infection status was unknown, age-related changes in expanded clonotypes were potentially confounded. As age increased, observed TCR beta diversity per million T cells dropped in a roughly linear way, and a significant reduction was already evident by age roughly 40. Compared with the aged group, more naive CD4+ T cells, fewer expanded clones and increased TCR diversity were shown by the long-lived group, suggesting age selection. Because profiling used bulk unsorted PBMCs, naive and antigen-experienced compartments could not be compared conclusively. The percentage of naive T cells measured by flow cytometry correlated strongly with observed TCR beta diversity.

The 39 donors, aged roughly 6 to 100 years, were systemically healthy Caucasian individuals from Russia. Ten milliliters of peripheral blood were drawn from each donor into EDTA-treated Vacutainer tubes. PBMCs were isolated by Ficoll-Paque density-gradient centrifugation, with at least 6 million obtained per sample. Trizol reagent was used to extract total RNA from PBMCs, with at least 5.5 micrograms per sample. For every donor, an aliquot of PBMCs went through flow cytometry to measure the percentages of naive CD45RAhigh/CD27high T cells. Including cysteine and phenylalanine, the CDR3 has 15 amino acids. The kept DNA is CDR3 alone, 45 bases in frame from the first base. The germline V gene specifies SGHVS as CDR1 and FNYEAQ as CDR2. The library was made by 5' RACE. The listed sequencing device is Illumina HiSeq 2500. A second PCR of roughly 7 to 12 cycles was run with a J-beta primer mix and a sample-barcoded 5' primer. A template-switch 5' adaptor carrying 12 random nucleotides introduced a unique molecular identifier onto each TCR beta cDNA molecule. Each sample yielded at least 2.5 million CDR3-containing paired-end reads. First-strand cDNA synthesis was performed from all RNA using the Mint cDNA synthesis kit, with priming by a TRBC-specific oligonucleotide. After uracil-DNA glycosylase treatment, a first 18-cycle PCR used universal primers M1SS and BC2_uni_R on all cDNA. The paper's processing steps were these. For normalization, 1 million high-quality reads were randomly selected from each sample, with every read carrying a distinct molecular identifier. Instead of being binned into consensus sequences, reads that shared molecular identifiers were thrown out. CDR3 identification, clonotype clustering and error correction used MiTCR with a Q25 quality threshold and the strictest error-elimination algorithm. A nonparametric unseen species model using Euler transformation provided a lower-bound estimate of total TCR beta diversity. The raw public reads went through TCRdb reprocessing: fastp at Q25, MiXCR clone calling, in-frame beta chains kept. Rows are combined by CDR3 protein, so each entry shows the most common genes and DNA. The V and J calls were not made by the authors but by TCRdb's processing. A total of 450,000 to 700,000 distinct CDR3 sequences appear in this sample, roughly a quarter of them only once. The biggest ten clones account for around 20% of the sample.

This TCR was sampled from a woman between 65 and 79 years old in good health. This sequence uses TRBV7-6 and TRBJ2-7; matching of 6 bases hints at TRBD2 as the D gene. TRBJ2-5 matches the DNA end more closely, so the J call is doubtful. The specimen sequenced was blood. CDR3 region: CASSLAASVWETQYF. The sequenced DNA is TGTGCCAGCAGCTTAGCGGCTAGCGTTTGGGAGACCCAGTACTTC.